This TCR beta chain was identified during a study of response to subunit inactivated influenza vaccine. The CDR3 length is 15 residues. Trimming removed 0 bases from V and 6 bases from J, with 12 bases in between. Germline loops: CDR1 LNHNV, CDR2 YYDKDF (reference sequence). This clonotype was detected only a few times. TCRdb recomputed calls from the RT-PCR reads with MiXCR, one row per CDR3 protein. The data hold a few hundred thousand distinct CDR3 sequences, with approximately 15% observed a single time. The receptor was isolated from a man in his forties or fifties who received an inactivated influenza vaccine. The starting material was PBMCs from blood, obtained approximately 12 days after vaccination. This chain joins TRBV15 and TRBJ2-1; no clear D gene. The CDR3, as DNA: TGTGCCACCAGCAGAGATGGTAGCTTTGGCAATGAGCAGTTCTTC. Its protein is CATSRDGSFGNEQFF.